The present entry profiles one T cell receptor beta chain with its context. The antigen remains unidentified. This CDR3 contains 16 residues. Germline CDR1 reads SGHRS; CDR2 reads YFSETQ. The junction had 4 bases not matched to a gene; V was cut back by 0 bases and J by 4 bases. Both 60 Vbeta primers and 13 Jbeta primers went into the PCR. Study processing details: A later analysis tallied 87 million or so unique TCR beta chains, some 10 million of them shared. Data came from immunoSEQ multiplex PCR; TCRdb stores just in-frame clones and leaves some out. The D gene and trimming were derived from the DNA, and the V and J assignments and clone size from that table. In the table there are some 110,000 clones, over 60% of which are singletons. This sample was included in a study of cytomegalovirus exposure and HLA in healthy donors. Broader study findings: In all likelihood, a cluster of highly shared sequence variants was a sequencing artifact. In a later analysis, an Asian-associated ancestry cluster reportedly showed fewer N-insertions than the approximately 700-donor mean. Most TCR sequences were seen very rarely across donors, but some public TCRs occurred in many.

This TCR derives from a woman younger than 30 in good health and CMV-seropositive. The specimen sequenced was PBMCs. The chain combines TRBV5-1 with TRBJ2-3; 11 positions agree with TRBD2. CDR3 sequence: CASSLGLAGGADTQYF. CDR3 coding DNA: TGCGCCAGCAGCTTGGGGCTAGCGGGAGGAGCAGATACGCAGTATTTT.